One and the same sample provided the 10 T cell receptor beta chains below, sequenced in a study of T cell repertoires in cytomegalovirus infection. No antigens are known for them. MiXCR, run by TCRdb on the reads, gives a single entry per CDR3 protein. This table has a few hundred thousand distinct CDR3 sequences, 40% appearing once. The source material was cultured PBMCs, sampled from culture after CMV antigen stimulation. The receptors here all came from a human donor in good health (CMV status not recorded). Some clones in this sample may be carry-over from other donors' samples.

This clonotype was picked up one time. The V gene is TRBV20-1, the J gene TRBJ2-3; a possible D gene is TRBD1 (6 bases). Between the trimmed V and J ends, which lost 7 bases and 2 bases, there was a span of 13 bases. This CDR3 has 13 residues. Germline V gene sequence: CDR1 DFQATT, CDR2 SNEGSKA (reference sequence). Here the CDR3 DNA reads TGCAGTGGGGGGACACCCTCCACAGATACGCAGTATTTT. As protein: CSGGTPSTDTQYF.

V gene TRBV7-6 combines with J gene TRBJ2-2; the match to TRBD1 covers 8 bases. The V segment lost 2 bases and the J segment 2 bases; nucleotides outside the gene matches: 10. The germline CDR1 and CDR2 sequences are SGHVS and FNYEAQ. The CDR3 totals 18 residues. The CDR3 loop reads CASSLRGRGPTNTGELFF. The DNA of the CDR3 is TGTGCCAGCAGCTTACGGGGCAGGGGGCCCACAAACACCGGGGAGCTGTTTTTT.

This clonotype was counted ten times or more. In nucleotides, the CDR3 is TGTGCCAGCAGCTCCCGGGACAGGCTAACCTACGAGCAGTACTTC. As protein: CASSSRDRLTYEQYF. J is TRBJ2-7 and V is TRBV7-2; 8 positions agree with TRBD1. J gave up 2 bases and V 4 bases, and 7 bases lay outside the gene matches. CDR1 SGHTA and CDR2 FQGNSA come from the germline V gene. CDR3 length: 15 amino acids.

This clonotype occurred once. V gene TRBV6-5 combines with J gene TRBJ2-6; possible D gene TRBD2, 7 bases. CDR1 is MNHEY and CDR2 is SVGAGI in the germline V gene. The CDR3 extends over 15 amino acids. The V gene lost 5 bases and the J gene lost 6 bases, with 14 bases spanning the gap. The CDR3 sequence: CASSARGAAANVLTF. In DNA form, the CDR3 reads TGTGCCAGCAGTGCCCGGGGGGCTGCGGCCAACGTCCTGACTTTC.

This clonotype was seen more than once but under ten times. The rearrangement joins TRBV6-2 or TRBV6-3 to TRBJ1-5; D is undetermined. The ends were cut back, 6 bases at V and 1 base at J, with 13 bases in the middle. The CDR3 length is 15 residues. Germline assignment: CDR1 MNHEY and CDR2 SVGEGT. In DNA form, the CDR3 reads TGTGCCAGCAGCCTGGACGGAGTAAGCAATCAGCCCCAGCATTTT. It translates to CASSLDGVSNQPQHF.

The chain links TRBV10-3 to TRBJ1-6; D uncertain. V was clipped by 7 bases and J by 7 bases, with 11 bases between them. Per germline, CDR1 ENHRY and CDR2 SYGVKD. The CDR3 is 13 residues long. DNA for the CDR3: TGTGCCATCACCGAGCTCAGGAATTCACCCCTCCACTTT. It is translated as CAITELRNSPLHF.

This clonotype has more than one count but fewer than ten. The rearrangement links TRBV7-8 to TRBJ2-6; no clear D. Per the germline V gene, CDR1 is SGHVS and CDR2 is FQNEAQ. This CDR3 is built from 16 residues. The V end lost 5 bases, the J end lost 2 bases, and 13 bases lay between the germline ends. The CDR3 region has the DNA TGTGCCAGCAGCCCCCCCGGCCGGACTGGGGCCAACGTCCTGACTTTC. As protein: CASSPPGRTGANVLTF.

In this sample, this clonotype turned up a few times. This chain connects TRBV5-6 to TRBJ2-4; the D gene is possibly TRBD1 (6 bases). This CDR3 spans 15 amino acids. V lost 4 bases to trimming and J lost 4 bases, with 15 bases between them. CDR1 and CDR2 (germline): SGHDT, YYEEEE. In DNA form, the CDR3 reads TGTGCCAGCAGCCCTGACTTGGGGGCGAAAAACATTCAGTACTTC. Protein product: CASSPDLGAKNIQYF. Variable domain in full (rest from reference TRBV5-6 and TRBJ2-4): DAGVTQSPTHLIKTRGQQVTLRCSPKSGHDTVSWYQQALGQGPQFIFQYYEEEERQRGNFPDRFSGHQFPNYSSELNVNALLLGDSALYLCASSPDLGAKNIQYFGAGTRLSVL.

This clonotype was seen only a few times. The chain recombines TRBV6-2 or TRBV6-3 with TRBJ2-7; D possibly corresponds to TRBD2 (6 bases). Trimming took 2 bases from V and 0 from J, leaving 20 bases between them. The CDR3 runs to 18 residues. Germline-derived CDR1 and CDR2 are MNHEY and SVGEGT. The CDR3 region is CASSYPLLSSGSSYEQYF. For the CDR3, the DNA is TGTGCCAGCAGTTACCCTCTGTTGAGTAGCGGCAGCTCCTACGAGCAGTACTTC.

The chain recombines TRBV5-6 with TRBJ1-4, with D unresolved. Per germline, CDR1 SGHDT and CDR2 YYEEEE. V lost 4 bases and J lost 12, with 16 bases in between. The CDR3 has 13 residues. In DNA form, the CDR3 reads TGTGCCAGCAGCCGCGGCGGGTCCGGGGAACTGTTTTTT. Protein sequence: CASSRGGSGELFF.